This T cell receptor (beta chain) appears in the sequencing data of a study of blood T cell repertoires in COVID-19. Across the study: The United States, Italy and Spain provided the acute and convalescent COVID-19 samples. Sample material is recorded as cDNA or gDNA derived from T cells, B-cell-depleted T cells, or PBMCs.

The CDR3 covers 16 residues. CDR1 is MNHEY and CDR2 is SMNVEV in the germline V gene (reference sequence). J lost 2 bases, V lost 5 bases, and 12 bases had no gene match. Sequencing used immunoSEQ multiplex PCR; TCRdb keeps in-frame clones, though not all of them. Among approximately 100,000 clones, around 84% were seen once, and the ten largest hold approximately 12%. The sequencing input was peripheral blood. The receptor was derived from a human donor in a cohort sampled during active COVID-19. The chain recombines TRBV27 with TRBJ2-7, with 7 nucleotides matching TRBD2. The CDR3 bases are TGTGCCAGCAGTCCGGGGCCGGGAGCGGGAACCTACGAGCAGTACTTC. The encoded protein is CASSPGPGAGTYEQYF.